This entry lists 26 T cell receptor beta chains sequenced from one sample in a study of T cell responses to AZD1222 COVID-19 vaccine. Sequencing used immunoSEQ multiplex PCR; TCRdb keeps in-frame clones, though not all of them. The sample has 95,000 to 100,000 clones, around nine tenths seen once. The material was peripheral blood, obtained 28 days after the second AZD1222 dose. All receptors derive from an adult who received the AZD1222 COVID-19 vaccine.

The V call is TRBV5-1, the J call TRBJ1-1, with D possibly being TRBD1 (5 bases). Trimming pared 4 bases from V and 0 bases from J, leaving 13 bases between. The CDR3 totals 15 residues. CDR1 SGHRS and CDR2 YFSETQ come from the germline V gene. DNA of the CDR3: TGCGCCAGCAGCACTGTAACAGGTTTGAACACTGAAGCTTTCTTT. Its protein product is CASSTVTGLNTEAFF.

J is TRBJ2-7 and V is TRBV18; D might be TRBD1 or TRBD2, each matching 6 bases. CDR3 length: 14 residues. Germline CDR1 KGHSH, CDR2 LQKENI. Trimming removed 5 bases from V and 4 bases from J, with 15 bases in between. The chain's CDR3 is CASSAGEGGYEQYF. CDR3 coding DNA: TGTGCCAGCTCAGCTGGCGAGGGGGGATACGAGCAGTACTTC. Full variable domain (remainder filled in from reference TRBV18 and TRBJ2-7): NAGVMQNPRHLVRRRGQEARLRCSPMKGHSHVYWYRQLPEEGLKFMVYLQKENIIDESGMPKERFSAEFPKEGPSILRIQQVVRGDSAAYFCASSAGEGGYEQYFGPGTRLTVT.

V is TRBV27 and J is TRBJ2-5; TRBD1 matches at 9 bases. The CDR3 has 15 residues. After removal of 4 bases from V and 1 base from J, the junction contained 4 bases not matched to a gene. Per germline, CDR1 MNHEY and CDR2 SMNVEV (reference sequence). The CDR3 loop reads CASSSGTGIQETQYF. For the CDR3, the DNA is TGTGCCAGCAGTTCCGGGACAGGGATCCAAGAGACCCAGTACTTC.

The chain is built from TRBV18 and TRBJ1-3, with 7 bases matching TRBD1. The germline V gene has CDR1 KGHSH and CDR2 LQKENI. The CDR3 runs 16 residues. The V segment lost 2 bases and the J segment 2 bases; nucleotides outside the gene matches: 6. The CDR3 loop is CASSPGSRGTGNTIYF. In DNA form, the CDR3 reads TGTGCCAGCTCACCAGGTTCCAGGGGGACTGGAAACACCATATATTTT.

The gene calls are TRBV11-2 and TRBJ1-1; possibly TRBD1 for D (6 bases). V lost 5 bases and J lost 4, with 14 bases in between. The CDR3 consists of 14 residues. Germline V CDR1 and CDR2: SGHAT, FQNNGV. The DNA of the CDR3 is TGTGCCAGCAGCCCCACCGCAGGGGTCACTGAAGCTTTCTTT. This translates into CASSPTAGVTEAFF.

The chain recombines TRBV5-8 with TRBJ2-5; 8 bases are a match to TRBD2. The germline gives CDR1 SGHTS, CDR2 YDEGEE. V gave up 4 bases and J gave up 0 bases; unmatched junction bases: 2. This CDR3 region has 14 residues. CDR3 nucleotide sequence: TGTGCCAGCAGCAGGGGACTAGACCAAGAGACCCAGTACTTC. Protein product: CASSRGLDQETQYF.

This clone came up once. This rearrangement joins TRBV11-3 to TRBJ2-7; 7 positions agree with TRBD2. The CDR3 loop spans 14 amino acids. J lost 6 bases, V lost 0 bases, and 5 bases had no gene match. CDR1 and CDR2 (germline): SGHNT, YENEEA. The CDR3 loop reads CASSLDGGSSEQYF. DNA of the CDR3: TGTGCCAGCAGCTTAGATGGCGGGAGTAGCGAGCAGTACTTC.

This rearrangement joins TRBV11-3 to TRBJ2-5, with D unresolved. Germline CDR1 is SGHNT and CDR2 is YENEEA. V was pared by 1 base and J by 5 bases, with 8 bases between. The CDR3 has 13 residues. CDR3 in DNA: TGTGCCAGCAGCTTAGGGGTAATGGAGACCCAGTACTTC. It encodes CASSLGVMETQYF. Drawing the rest from reference TRBV11-3 and TRBJ2-5, the complete variable domain is EAGVVQSPRYKIIEKKQPVAFWCNPISGHNTLYWYLQNLGQGPELLIRYENEEAVDDSQLPKDRFSAERLKGVDSTLKIQPAELGDSAVYLCASSLGVMETQYFGPGTRLLVL.

The V and J genes are TRBV11-3 and TRBJ2-7; 8 bases are a match to TRBD1. The CDR3 has 15 amino acids. Germline CDR1 reads SGHNT; CDR2 reads YENEEA. The trim removed 4 bases at V and 2 bases at J, leaving 7 bases unmatched. The chain's CDR3 is CASSWGQALPYEQYF. The CDR3 DNA sequence: TGTGCCAGCAGCTGGGGACAGGCATTACCCTACGAGCAGTACTTC.

The chain carries TRBV3-1 (or the pseudogene TRBV3-2) and TRBJ2-7; no clear D gene. The CDR3 extends over 14 amino acids. V lost 1 base to trimming and J lost 7 bases, with 14 bases between them. Germline V gene lookup returns CDR1 LGHDT and CDR2 YNNKEL (reference sequence). CDR3 nucleotides: TGTGCCAGCAGCCAAGTGGAATTGGCGGAGGAGCAGTACTTC. This sequence encodes CASSQVELAEEQYF.

The J gene is TRBJ1-1, the V gene TRBV5-4; 8 bases match TRBD1. The trim removed 4 bases at V and 2 bases at J, leaving 13 bases unmatched. Germline loops: CDR1 SGHNT, CDR2 YYREEE (reference sequence). This CDR3 has 17 amino acids. The CDR3 here is CASSDRQGRTLNTEAFF. In DNA form, the CDR3 reads TGTGCCAGCAGCGATAGACAGGGGAGGACATTAAACACTGAAGCTTTCTTT.

This rearrangement joins TRBV18 to TRBJ2-5; 13 nucleotides match TRBD2. The CDR3 runs to 16 residues. Unmatched junction bases numbered 4, after V lost 5 bases and J lost 1 base. Looked up from germline, CDR1 is KGHSH and CDR2 is LQKENI. CDR3 bases: TGTGCCAGCTCATCAGGGACTAGCGGGATCCAAGAGACCCAGTACTTC. As protein: CASSSGTSGIQETQYF.

The chain joins TRBV10-3 to TRBJ1-1; D not certain. Germline values: CDR1 ENHRY, CDR2 SYGVKD. Trimming removed 0 bases from V and 5 bases from J, with 10 bases in between. This CDR3 is 14 amino acids long. DNA of the CDR3: TGTGCCATCAGTGAGTCGTGGGGAGAGACTGAAGCTTTCTTT. Translating it yields CAISESWGETEAFF.

The chain is built from TRBV7-9 and TRBJ2-7, with D perhaps TRBD2 (5 bases). The germline V gene has CDR1 SEHNR and CDR2 FQNEAQ (reference sequence). The germline V and J ends were trimmed by 3 bases and 2 bases, with 11 bases remaining between them. This CDR3 has 14 amino acids. CDR3 bases: TGTGCCAGCAGCTTGGGAACTAGGACCTACGAGCAGTACTTC. Translated, it gives CASSLGTRTYEQYF.

V gene TRBV27 combines with J gene TRBJ2-1; the match to TRBD1 covers 9 bases. CDR3 size: 15 residues. Germline V gene data show CDR1 as MNHEY and CDR2 as SMNVEV (reference sequence). J lost 1 base, V lost 6 bases, and 4 bases had no gene match. In nucleotides, the CDR3 is TGTGCCAGCAGCCTCGACAGGGGGTCCTACAATGAGCAGTTCTTC. As protein: CASSLDRGSYNEQFF.

The V call is TRBV11-2, the J call TRBJ1-1; maybe TRBD1 (6 bases). The CDR3 is 14 residues long. CDR1 SGHAT and CDR2 FQNNGV come from the germline V gene. Trimming shortened V by 6 bases and J by 3 bases, and 14 bases separated the two germline ends. The chain's CDR3 is CASSLGTLDTEAFF. DNA of the CDR3: TGTGCCAGCAGTTTGGGGACACTCGACACTGAAGCTTTCTTT.

This sequence joins TRBV25-1 and TRBJ2-1; D is possibly TRBD2 (5 bases). Trimming shortened V by 3 bases and J by 8 bases, and 17 bases separated the two germline ends. The CDR3 is 15 residues long. CDR1 is MGHDK and CDR2 is SYGVNS in the germline V gene. CDR3 in amino acids: CASSDSRAATDEQFF. CDR3 nucleotide sequence: TGTGCCAGCAGTGATTCGAGGGCAGCTACTGATGAGCAGTTCTTC.

The sample holds one count of this clone. The chain has TRBV28 and TRBJ2-1; D is unclear. This CDR3 spans 11 amino acids. The germline gives CDR1 MDHEN, CDR2 SYDVKM. V lost 3 bases, J lost 5 bases, and 2 bases lay in between. The CDR3 here is CASSFHNEQFF. The DNA for the CDR3 is TGTGCCAGCAGTTTTCACAATGAGCAGTTCTTC.

The chain is built from TRBV18 and TRBJ2-7; 7 bases fit TRBD2. Trimming removed 2 bases from V and 6 bases from J; junction bases left unmatched: 4. This CDR3 has 13 residues. The germline V gene has CDR1 KGHSH and CDR2 LQKENI. CDR3 in amino acids: CASSPAGVGEQYF. In DNA form, the CDR3 reads TGTGCCAGCTCACCAGCGGGAGTAGGCGAGCAGTACTTC.

The rearrangement joins TRBV11-2 to TRBJ2-2, with a weak D call TRBD1 (5 bases). This CDR3 has 13 amino acids. Germline V gene data show CDR1 as SGHAT and CDR2 as FQNNGV. Trimming left V 0 bases short and J 8 bases short, with 7 bases between. The CDR3 nucleotides are TGTGCCAGCAGCTTAGAAGGGGAAGGGGAGCTGTTTTTT. Protein product: CASSLEGEGELFF.

The table lists this clone with a count of one. V gene TRBV18 combines with J gene TRBJ1-1; possible D gene TRBD1, 6 bases. This CDR3 comprises 15 residues. The V gene's germline CDR1 is KGHSH and CDR2 LQKENI. Trimming left V 6 bases short and J 3 bases short, with 17 bases between. The CDR3 bases are TGTGCCAGCTCCCCGACTCCCGGGGGGCACACTGAAGCTTTCTTT. It encodes CASSPTPGGHTEAFF.

This clone is a singleton in its sample. V usage is TRBV6-2 or TRBV6-3 and J usage is TRBJ1-3, with D perhaps TRBD1 (5 bases). Per the germline V gene, CDR1 is MNHEY and CDR2 is SVGEGT. The CDR3 covers 15 residues. Trimming cost V 4 bases and J 0 bases, with 10 bases left between them. CDR3 sequence: CASSSGRSSGNTIYF. CDR3 DNA sequence: TGTGCCAGCAGTTCGGGACGGAGCTCTGGAAACACCATATATTTT.

The chain links TRBV6-5 to TRBJ1-3; TRBD1 might be the D (5 bases). Trimming left V 5 bases short and J 7 bases short, with 15 bases between. CDR1 MNHEY and CDR2 SVGAGI come from the germline V gene. The CDR3 runs 14 residues. The CDR3 DNA is TGTGCCAGCAGTACGCCGACAGCGGGGAACACCATATATTTT. It translates to CASSTPTAGNTIYF.

The chain carries TRBV27 and TRBJ2-7; possible D gene TRBD1, 5 bases. Germline CDR1 and CDR2: MNHEY and SMNVEV (reference sequence). V lost 0 bases and J lost 7, with 16 bases in between. This CDR3 is 15 amino acids long. The CDR3 is CASSLSPIGAWEQYF. CDR3 in DNA: TGTGCCAGCAGTTTATCCCCGATAGGGGCATGGGAGCAGTACTTC.

This chain uses TRBV27 with TRBJ2-1; tentative D call: TRBD2 (7 bases). This CDR3 contains 14 residues. V was trimmed by 7 bases and J by 7 bases, leaving 17 bases between them. Germline CDR1 is MNHEY and CDR2 is SMNVEV (reference sequence). CDR3 loop: CASTAGAFRNEQFF. CDR3 sequence (DNA): TGTGCCAGCACTGCGGGGGCTTTCCGAAATGAGCAGTTCTTC.

The genes are TRBV3-1 (or the pseudogene TRBV3-2) and TRBJ1-1; a weak D match, TRBD1 (6 bases). Trimming shortened V by 9 bases and J by 0 bases, and 17 bases separated the two germline ends. This CDR3 is built from 15 residues. Germline CDR1 and CDR2: LGHDT and YNNKEL (reference sequence). The CDR3 nucleotides read TGTGCCAGTACGAGAACCGGACAGCTGAACACTGAAGCTTTCTTT. As protein: CASTRTGQLNTEAFF.